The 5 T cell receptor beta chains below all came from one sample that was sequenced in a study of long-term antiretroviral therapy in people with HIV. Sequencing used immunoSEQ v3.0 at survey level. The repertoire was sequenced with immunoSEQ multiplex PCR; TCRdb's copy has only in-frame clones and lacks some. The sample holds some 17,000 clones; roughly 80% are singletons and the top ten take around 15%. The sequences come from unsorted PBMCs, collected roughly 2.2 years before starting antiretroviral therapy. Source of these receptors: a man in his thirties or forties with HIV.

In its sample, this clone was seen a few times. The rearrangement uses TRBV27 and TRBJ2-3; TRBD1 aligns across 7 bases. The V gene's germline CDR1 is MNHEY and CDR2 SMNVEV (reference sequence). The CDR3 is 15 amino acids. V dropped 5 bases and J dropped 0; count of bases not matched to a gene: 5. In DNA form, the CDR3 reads TGTGCCAGCAGTAACCGGGACAGAAGCACAGATACGCAGTATTTT. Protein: CASSNRDRSTDTQYF.

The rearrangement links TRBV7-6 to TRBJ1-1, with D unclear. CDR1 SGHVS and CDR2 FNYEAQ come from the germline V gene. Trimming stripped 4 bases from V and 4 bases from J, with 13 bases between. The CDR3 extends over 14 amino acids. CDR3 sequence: CASSSQSVGTEAFF. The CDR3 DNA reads TGTGCCAGCAGCTCTCAGAGCGTGGGCACTGAAGCTTTCTTT.

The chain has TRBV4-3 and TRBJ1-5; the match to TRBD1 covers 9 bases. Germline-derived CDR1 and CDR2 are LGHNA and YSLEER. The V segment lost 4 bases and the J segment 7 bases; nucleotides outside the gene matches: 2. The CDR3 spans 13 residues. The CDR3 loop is CASSRDRDQPQHF. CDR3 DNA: TGCGCCAGCAGCCGGGACAGGGACCAGCCCCAGCATTTT.

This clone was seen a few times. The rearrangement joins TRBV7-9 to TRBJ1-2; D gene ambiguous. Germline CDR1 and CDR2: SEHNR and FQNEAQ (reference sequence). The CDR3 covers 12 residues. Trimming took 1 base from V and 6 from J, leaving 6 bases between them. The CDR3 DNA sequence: TGTGCCAGCAGCTTAGTAGGAGATGGCTACACCTTC. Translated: CASSLVGDGYTF.

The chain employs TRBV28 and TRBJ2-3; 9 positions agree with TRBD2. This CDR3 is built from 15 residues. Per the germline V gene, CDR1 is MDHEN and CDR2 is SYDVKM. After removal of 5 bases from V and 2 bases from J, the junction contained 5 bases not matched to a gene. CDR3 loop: CASSQAGGATDTQYF. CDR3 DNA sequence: TGTGCCAGCAGTCAAGCGGGAGGCGCCACAGATACGCAGTATTTT.